The 4 T cell receptor beta chains presented below share a single source sample, sequenced in a study of blood T cell repertoires in COVID-19. The table came from immunoSEQ multiplex PCR; TCRdb's copy has only in-frame clones and leaves some out. The sample has about 190,000 clones; roughly 87% are singletons. Sequenced: peripheral blood. The receptors derive from a man aged 55 to 69 with active or convalescent COVID-19.

This clone came up many times. V is TRBV5-6 and J is TRBJ2-7; 10 bases are a match to TRBD1. The CDR3 spans 15 residues. Trimming at V came to 2 bases and at J to 3 bases, leaving 5 bases not matched to a gene. The germline V gene has CDR1 SGHDT and CDR2 YYEEEE. The CDR3 region has the DNA TGTGCCAGCAGCTTTCGCGACAGGGGGCTCTACGAGCAGTACTTC. Translating gives CASSFRDRGLYEQYF.

The CDR3 region has the DNA TGTGCCAGCAGCACAGGGACAGCCACAGATACGCAGTATTTT. Its protein is CASSTGTATDTQYF. The genes are TRBV13 and TRBJ2-3; TRBD1 aligns across 7 bases. The CDR3 contains 14 residues. Looked up from germline, CDR1 is PRHDT and CDR2 is FYEKMQ (reference sequence). The J segment lost 2 bases and the V segment lost 5 bases, leaving 4 bases of the junction unmatched.

The chain joins TRBV6-5 to TRBJ2-7; 9 nucleotides line up with TRBD1. Unmatched junction bases numbered 3, after V lost 0 bases and J lost 3 bases. Germline V CDR1 and CDR2: MNHEY, SVGAGI. CDR3 length: 15 amino acids. The CDR3 loop is CASSYSDRGYYEQYF. In DNA, the CDR3 is TGTGCCAGCAGTTACTCAGACAGGGGGTACTACGAGCAGTACTTC.

The V gene is TRBV12-3 or TRBV12-4, the J gene TRBJ1-1; D unclear. The V gene lost 7 bases and the J gene lost 0 bases, with 6 bases spanning the gap. The CDR3 extends over 12 amino acids. In DNA form, the CDR3 reads TGTGCCAGCAACAGACTGAACACTGAAGCTTTCTTT. It is translated as CASNRLNTEAFF.